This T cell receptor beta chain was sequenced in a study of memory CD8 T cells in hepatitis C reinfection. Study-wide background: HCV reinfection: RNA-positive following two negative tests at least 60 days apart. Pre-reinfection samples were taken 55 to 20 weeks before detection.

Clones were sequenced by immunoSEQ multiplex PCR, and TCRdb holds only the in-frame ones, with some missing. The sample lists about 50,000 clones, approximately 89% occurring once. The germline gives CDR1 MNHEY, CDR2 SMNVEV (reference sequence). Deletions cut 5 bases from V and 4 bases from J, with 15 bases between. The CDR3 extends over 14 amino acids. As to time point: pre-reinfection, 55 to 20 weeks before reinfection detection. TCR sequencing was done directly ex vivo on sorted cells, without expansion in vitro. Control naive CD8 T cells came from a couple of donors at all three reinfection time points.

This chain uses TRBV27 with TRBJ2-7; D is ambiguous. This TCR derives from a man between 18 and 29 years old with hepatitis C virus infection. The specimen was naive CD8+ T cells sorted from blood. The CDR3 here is CASSPAAAHYEQYF. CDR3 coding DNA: TGTGCCAGCAGTCCCGCGGCGGCCCATTACGAGCAGTACTTC.